Listed here are 9 T cell receptor beta chains from one sample, sequenced in a study of cytomegalovirus exposure and HLA in healthy donors (dated by TCRdb to 2016 to 2017). Receptor amplification or capture employed the immunoSEQ multiplex PCR assay. For the multiplex PCR, a mixture combining 60 forward primers for TCR Vbeta segments and 13 reverse primers for TCR Jbeta segments was used. Imported from immuneACCESS, the table was reduced by TCRdb to in-frame sequences with V and J called. These copies leave out some clones; in studies compared against another copy, an unresolved V gene accounts for under half, and the cause of the remainder is not known. The sample table contains 100,000 to 150,000 clones; only one count was recorded for 75% to 85% of them. The ten most abundant clones make up 1% of the sample. Sample: PBMCs. The source of these receptors is a man aged 40-49 years in good health and CMV-seronegative.

This clone has only a few counts. V gene TRBV6-1 combines with J gene TRBJ2-5; D might be TRBD2 (5 bases). This CDR3 has 12 amino acids. In germline, CDR1 is MNHNS, CDR2 SASEGT. V lost 4 bases to trimming and J lost 3 bases, with 6 bases between them. CDR3 DNA: TGTGCCAGCAGTGGAGGGAAAGAGACCCAGTACTTC. This gives the protein CASSGGKETQYF.

The chain carries TRBV7-8 and TRBJ1-2, with TRBD1 identical over 12 bases. Germline V lookup: CDR1 SGHVS, CDR2 FQNEAQ. V dropped 5 bases and J dropped 8; count of bases not matched to a gene: 15. The CDR3 is 17 amino acids. The CDR3 protein is CASSPAGQGALYGGYTF. The CDR3 DNA reads as TGTGCCAGCAGCCCCGCGGGACAGGGGGCATTATATGGAGGCTACACCTTC.

The CDR3, as DNA: TGTGCCAGCAGTTACTCTGGGACGGGGGATAACATTCAGTACTTC. This gives the protein CASSYSGTGDNIQYF. The rearrangement uses TRBV6-5 and TRBJ2-4, with D perhaps matching TRBD2 (6 bases). V was shortened by 0 bases and J by 7 bases, with 13 bases between the two germline ends. Germline CDR1 reads MNHEY; CDR2 reads SVGAGI. The CDR3 runs to 15 residues.

The rearrangement uses TRBV10-3 and TRBJ2-1, with unresolved D. There are 13 residues in the CDR3. Germline CDR1 reads ENHRY; CDR2 reads SYGVKD. Between the trimmed V and J ends, which lost 2 bases and 3 bases, there was a span of 5 bases. The CDR3 sequence is CAISEPNYNEQFF. For the CDR3, the DNA is TGTGCCATCAGTGAGCCAAACTACAATGAGCAGTTCTTC.

This clone was found a few times. The rearrangement uses TRBV6-1 and TRBJ2-7; TRBD2 agrees at 9 bases. Germline V gene lookup returns CDR1 MNHNS and CDR2 SASEGT. V shed 11 bases, J shed 5 bases, and the junction held 10 bases outside the gene matches. CDR3 length equals 13 residues. The CDR3 here is CAVQLAGADEQYF. The CDR3 region has the DNA TGTGCCGTCCAATTAGCGGGAGCGGACGAGCAGTACTTC.

Of note for this clone: One end of the junction does not line up with germline, which may come from a read error. The J gene is TRBJ1-6, the V gene TRBV6-4; 11 bases map to TRBD1. The germline V gene has CDR1 MRHNA and CDR2 SNTAGT. The CDR3 length is 14 residues. This CDR3 is CASTRTGGASPPHF. CDR3 bases: TGTGCCAGCACTCGGACAGGGGGCGCGTCACCCCCCCACTTT.

The rearrangement links TRBV5-1 to TRBJ2-7; TRBD1 matches 7 bases. With V trimmed by 6 bases and J by 3 bases, 12 bases remained unmatched. This CDR3 is 15 amino acids long. Germline CDR1 SGHRS, CDR2 YFSETQ. The CDR3 DNA reads as TGCGCCAGCAAGCAGTCCCGGGACAGCGTCTACGAGCAGTACTTC. Protein product: CASKQSRDSVYEQYF.

This chain connects TRBV9 to TRBJ1-4, with TRBD1 as a possible D gene (5 bases). Germline lookup yields CDR1 SGDLS and CDR2 YYNGEE. The CDR3 sequence is 13 residues long. V lost 0 bases and J lost 11, with 11 bases in between. CDR3 amino acids: CASSVEEGTKLFF. In DNA, the CDR3 is TGTGCCAGCAGCGTAGAGGAGGGGACGAAACTGTTTTTT.

This clone has a handful of counts. The chain recombines TRBV7-2 with TRBJ2-7; possible D gene TRBD2, 5 bases. Germline V gene lookup returns CDR1 SGHTA and CDR2 FQGNSA. V shed 2 bases and J shed 2 bases, with 16 bases lying between them. The CDR3 is 16 residues long. The CDR3 DNA reads as TGTGCCAGCAGCTTAAACCCCACGACGAGGGCCTACGAGCAGTACTTC. It is translated as CASSLNPTTRAYEQYF.